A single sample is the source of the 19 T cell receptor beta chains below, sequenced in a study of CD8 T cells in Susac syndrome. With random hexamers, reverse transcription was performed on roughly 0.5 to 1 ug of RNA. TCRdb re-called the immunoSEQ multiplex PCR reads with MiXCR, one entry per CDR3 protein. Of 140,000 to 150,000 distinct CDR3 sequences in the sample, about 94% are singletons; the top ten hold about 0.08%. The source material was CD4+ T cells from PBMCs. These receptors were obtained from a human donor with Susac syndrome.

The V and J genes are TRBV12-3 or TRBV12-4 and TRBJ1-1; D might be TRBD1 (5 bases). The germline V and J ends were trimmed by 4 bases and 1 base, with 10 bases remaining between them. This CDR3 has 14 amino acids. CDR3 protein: CASSSLGQNTEAFF. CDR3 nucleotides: TGTGCCAGCAGTTCCCTTGGACAGAACACTGAAGCTTTCTTT.

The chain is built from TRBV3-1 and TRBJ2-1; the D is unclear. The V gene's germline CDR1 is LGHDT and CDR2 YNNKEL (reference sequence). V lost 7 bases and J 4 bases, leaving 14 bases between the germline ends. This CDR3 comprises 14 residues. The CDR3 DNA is TGTGCCAGCAAAATTGCGATGGGTTACAATGAGCAGTTCTTC. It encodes CASKIAMGYNEQFF.

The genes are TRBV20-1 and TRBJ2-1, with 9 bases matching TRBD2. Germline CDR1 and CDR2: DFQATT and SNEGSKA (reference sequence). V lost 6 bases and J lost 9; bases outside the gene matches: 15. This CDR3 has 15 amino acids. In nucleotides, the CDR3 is TGCAGTGCCAAGGCCCGGGGGACTAGCATTAGTGAGCAGTTCTTC. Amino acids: CSAKARGTSISEQFF.

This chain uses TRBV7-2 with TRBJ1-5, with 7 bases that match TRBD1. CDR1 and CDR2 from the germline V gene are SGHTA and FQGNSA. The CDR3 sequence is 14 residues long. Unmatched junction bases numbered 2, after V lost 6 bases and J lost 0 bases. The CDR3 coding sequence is TGTGCCAGCAGGGACAGGAATAGCAATCAGCCCCAGCATTTT. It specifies CASRDRNSNQPQHF.

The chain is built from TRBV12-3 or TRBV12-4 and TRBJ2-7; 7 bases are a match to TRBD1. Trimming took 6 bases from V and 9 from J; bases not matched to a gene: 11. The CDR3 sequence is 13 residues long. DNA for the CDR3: TGTGCCAGCAGCTCCCAGGACAGGTCCGGGCAGTACTTC. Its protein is CASSSQDRSGQYF.

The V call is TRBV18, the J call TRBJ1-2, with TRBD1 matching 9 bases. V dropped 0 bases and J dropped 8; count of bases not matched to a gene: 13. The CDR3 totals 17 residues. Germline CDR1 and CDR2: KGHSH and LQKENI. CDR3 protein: CASSPPSATGGVRGYTF. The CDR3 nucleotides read TGTGCCAGCTCACCACCCTCAGCGACAGGGGGTGTTCGGGGCTACACCTTC.

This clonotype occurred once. The CDR3: CASRSGQGKEETQYF. Here the CDR3 DNA reads TGTGCAAGTCGCTCGGGACAGGGCAAGGAGGAGACCCAGTACTTC. This chain connects TRBV12-2 to TRBJ2-5; TRBD1, the D gene given by the table, was not confirmed from the DNA. TRBV12-2 is a recognized pseudogene. The CDR3 runs to 15 residues.

CDR3 sequence reads: CASSVTRRRADTQYF. CDR3 sequence (DNA): TGTGCCAGTAGTGTCACGAGGCGACGGGCAGATACGCAGTATTTT. This chain connects TRBV19 to TRBJ2-3; D call uncertain. The germline CDR1 and CDR2 sequences are LNHDA and SQIVND (reference sequence). The ends were cut back, 5 bases at V and 4 bases at J, with 16 bases in the middle. The CDR3 loop spans 15 amino acids.

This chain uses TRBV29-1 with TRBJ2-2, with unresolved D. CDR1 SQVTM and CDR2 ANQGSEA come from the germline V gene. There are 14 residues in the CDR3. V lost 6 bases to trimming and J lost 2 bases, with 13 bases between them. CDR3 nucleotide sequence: TGCAGCGTCCCCGCCACACGAAACACCGGGGAGCTGTTTTTT. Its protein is CSVPATRNTGELFF.

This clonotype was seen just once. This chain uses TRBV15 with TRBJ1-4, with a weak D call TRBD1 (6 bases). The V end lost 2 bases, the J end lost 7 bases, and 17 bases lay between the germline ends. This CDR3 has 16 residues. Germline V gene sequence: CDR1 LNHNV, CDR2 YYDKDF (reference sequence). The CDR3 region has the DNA TGTGCCACCAGCAGACCCCGGAGCAGGGGAGGTGAAAAACTGTTTTTT. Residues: CATSRPRSRGGEKLFF.

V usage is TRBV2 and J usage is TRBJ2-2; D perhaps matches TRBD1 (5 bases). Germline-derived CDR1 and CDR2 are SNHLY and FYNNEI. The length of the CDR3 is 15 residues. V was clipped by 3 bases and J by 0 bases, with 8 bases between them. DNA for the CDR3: TGTGCCAGCAGTGATAGGGGATCGAACACCGGGGAGCTGTTTTTT. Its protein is CASSDRGSNTGELFF.

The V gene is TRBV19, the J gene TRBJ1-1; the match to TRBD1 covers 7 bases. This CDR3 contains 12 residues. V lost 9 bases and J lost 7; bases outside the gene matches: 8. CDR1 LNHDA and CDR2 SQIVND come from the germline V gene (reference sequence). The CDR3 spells CASRRGQGEAFF. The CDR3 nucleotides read TGTGCCAGCAGAAGGGGGCAGGGTGAAGCTTTCTTT.

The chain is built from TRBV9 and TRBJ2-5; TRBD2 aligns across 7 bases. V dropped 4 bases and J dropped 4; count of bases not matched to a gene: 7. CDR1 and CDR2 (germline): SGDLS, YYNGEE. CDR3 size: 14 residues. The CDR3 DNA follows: TGTGCCAGCAGCTCTCTCACGGGGGGAGAGACCCAGTACTTC. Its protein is CASSSLTGGETQYF.

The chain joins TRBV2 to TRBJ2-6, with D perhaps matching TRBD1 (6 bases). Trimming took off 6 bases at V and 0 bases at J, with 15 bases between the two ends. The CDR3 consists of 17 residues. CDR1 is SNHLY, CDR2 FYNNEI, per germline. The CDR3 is CASSLGQSRSGANVLTF. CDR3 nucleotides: TGTGCCAGCAGCCTCGGACAGAGCCGCTCTGGGGCCAACGTCCTGACTTTC.

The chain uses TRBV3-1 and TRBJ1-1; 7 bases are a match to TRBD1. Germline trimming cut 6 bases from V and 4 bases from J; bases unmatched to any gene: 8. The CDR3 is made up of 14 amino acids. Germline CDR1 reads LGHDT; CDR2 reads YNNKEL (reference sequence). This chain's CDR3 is CASRRGQDTTEAFF. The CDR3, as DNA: TGTGCCAGCAGGAGAGGACAGGATACCACTGAAGCTTTCTTT.

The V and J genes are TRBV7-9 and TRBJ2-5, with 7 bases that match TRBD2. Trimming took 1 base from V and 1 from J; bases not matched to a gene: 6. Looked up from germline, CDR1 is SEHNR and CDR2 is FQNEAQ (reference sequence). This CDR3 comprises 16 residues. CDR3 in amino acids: CASSLVGASGQETQYF. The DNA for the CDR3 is TGTGCCAGCAGCTTAGTCGGGGCTAGCGGCCAAGAGACCCAGTACTTC. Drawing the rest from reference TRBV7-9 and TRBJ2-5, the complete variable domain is DTGVSQNPRHKITKRGQNVTFRCDPISEHNRLYWYRQTLGQGPEFLTYFQNEAQLEKSRLLSDRFSAERPKGSFSTLEIQRTEQGDSAMYLCASSLVGASGQETQYFGPGTRLLVL.

The CDR3 loop reads CASSQTGRTAPLHF. The CDR3 nucleotides are TGTGCCAGCAGCCAAACAGGGAGGACTGCACCCCTCCACTTT. The J gene is TRBJ1-6, the V gene TRBV3-1; D possibly corresponds to TRBD1 (6 bases). CDR1 and CDR2 from the germline V gene are LGHDT and YNNKEL (reference sequence). The CDR3 sequence is 14 residues long. Trimming took 2 bases from V and 11 from J, leaving 13 bases between them. Full variable domain (outside the CDR3, taken from reference TRBV3-1 and TRBJ1-6): DTAVSQTPKYLVTQMGNDKSIKCEQNLGHDTMYWYKQDSKKFLKIMFSYNNKELIINETVPNRFSPKSPDKAHLNLHINSLELGDSAVYFCASSQTGRTAPLHFGNGTRLTVT.

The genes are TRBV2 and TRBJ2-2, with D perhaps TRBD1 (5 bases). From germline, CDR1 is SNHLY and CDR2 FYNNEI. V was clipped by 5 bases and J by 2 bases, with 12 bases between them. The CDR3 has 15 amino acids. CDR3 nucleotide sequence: TGTGCCAGCAGTCTGGCCAGGGAAAACACCGGGGAGCTGTTTTTT. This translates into CASSLARENTGELFF.

This chain's CDR3 is CASSEAAETQYF. The CDR3 DNA is TGTGCCAGCAGTGAAGCGGCAGAGACCCAGTACTTC. This chain links TRBV6-1 with TRBJ2-5, with unresolved D. V was clipped by 0 bases and J by 4 bases, with 3 bases between them. The CDR3 is 12 amino acids. Germline-derived CDR1 and CDR2 are MNHNS and SASEGT.